This paragraph reports one T cell receptor beta chain. Trimming pared 4 bases from V and 5 bases from J, leaving 15 bases between. In germline, CDR1 is LGHNA, CDR2 YSLEER. This CDR3 contains 14 residues. The data belong to a study of low-dose radiotherapy and immunotherapy resistance in tumors. For the study at large: At a dose of 200 mg/m2, intravenous cyclophosphamide was given every two weeks, one day before radiation and immunotherapy. Aspirin 300 mg was given orally each day for four cycles from cycle 1 day 1.

Time point specified: before trial treatment. TRAV- and TRBV-specific primers, spanning alpha and beta chains, primed first-strand cDNA. TCRs were amplified for approximately 22 PCR cycles with a constant-region primer and V-primer adapter. The isolated mRNA underwent amplification through in vitro transcription. TCRdb called the reads again in MiXCR, with one record for every CDR3 protein. The sample consists of 55,000 to 80,000 distinct CDR3 sequences, about 30% of them appearing once. This chain links TRBV4-3 with TRBJ2-7; tentative D call: TRBD1 (5 bases). The sequences come from PBMCs, collected before treatment. This TCR derives from a male donor with rectosigmoid adenocarcinoma. CDR3 in amino acids: CASSPGSGSDEQYF. CDR3 DNA: TGCGCCAGCAGCCCCGGGTCAGGGTCGGACGAGCAGTACTTC.